The entry below gives a single T cell receptor beta chain sequence along with its context. What it binds is unknown. The data stem from a study of shared clonotypes between healthy human individuals. Study outcomes and limitations: Shared clonotypes: roughly 5% naive CD4, under 4% naive CD8, 2.3% memory CD4, over 0.3% memory CD8.

An assay was performed, and its level was deep. The method was immunoSEQ multiplex PCR; TCRdb's version includes in-frame clones alone and lacks a portion of them. The table lists around 1.9 million clones, 85% to 95% of them singletons, with more than 1.5% in the top ten. CD8 cells regarded as naive lacked CD45RO, were positively chosen for CCR7, and omitted terminally differentiated effector memory CD45RA+ cells. The TCR sequence derives from a man between 18 and 29 years old in good health. Some clones in this sample may be carry-over from other donors' samples. Specimen: naive CD8+ T cells from PBMCs.

Written as DNA, the CDR3 is TGTGCTAGTGGTTTTAGCCTAGCGGGAGAAGGTGATACGCAGTATTTT. Translated, it gives CASGFSLAGEGDTQYF. V gene TRBV12-5 combines with J gene TRBJ2-3, with 10 bases lining up with TRBD2. Germline V gives CDR1 LGHNT, CDR2 FRNRAP. The CDR3 contains 16 residues. J gave up 6 bases and V 3 bases, and 9 bases lay outside the gene matches.